These T cell receptor beta chains were read from a single sample in a study of shared clonotypes between healthy human individuals. TCRdb's table, derived via immunoSEQ multiplex PCR, lists solely in-frame clones and lacks some. The sample lists 800,000 to 950,000 clones, about 96% occurring once. The sample was naive CD8+ T cells sorted from blood. The receptors shown here come from a man aged 30 to 45 in good health. The CDR3 runs from the conserved cysteine through the conserved F or W. The D gene is left open where the match is weak. Size is stated for part of the rows, as once, few or many counts, or as a class when the clone is expanded.

clone size: NA
D gene: NA
V gene: TRBV11-2
J gene: TRBJ1-1
CDR3 DNA: TGTGCCAGCAGCTTCTACCTGGGCATGAACACTGAAGCTTTCTTT
CDR3 protein: CASSFYLGMNTEAFF

clone size: NA
D gene: NA
V gene: TRBV15
J gene: TRBJ2-1
CDR3 DNA: TGTGCCACCAGCAGAGACAATCCCCAAACACCGGAGTTCTTC
CDR3 protein: CATSRDNPQTPEFF

clone size: NA
D gene: NA
V gene: TRBV30
J gene: TRBJ2-5
CDR3 DNA: TGTGCCTGGAGTCTCGTAGGGACGGGAGAGACCCAGTACTTC
CDR3 protein: CAWSLVGTGETQYF

clone size: NA
D gene: NA
V gene: TRBV7-9
J gene: TRBJ2-1
CDR3 DNA: TGTGCCAGCAGCTTAGCCACTGACAATGAGCAGTTCTTC
CDR3 protein: CASSLATDNEQFF

clone size: NA
D gene: TRBD1
V gene: TRBV28
J gene: TRBJ2-7
CDR3 DNA: TGTGCCAGCACCCACCGACAGGGATTTTCCTACGAGCAGTACTTC
CDR3 protein: CASTHRQGFSYEQYF

clone size: NA
D gene: NA
V gene: TRBV19
J gene: TRBJ1-4
CDR3 DNA: TGTGCCAGTAAGCCGGGGCCGACTAATGAAAAACTGTTTTTT
CDR3 protein: CASKPGPTNEKLFF

clone size: NA
D gene: TRBD2
V gene: TRBV7-9
J gene: TRBJ2-1
CDR3 DNA: TGTGCCAGCAGCCCTCCTAGCGGGAGGGCCTACAATGAGCAGTTCTTC
CDR3 protein: CASSPPSGRAYNEQFF

clone size: NA
D gene: NA
V gene: TRBV6-6
J gene: TRBJ2-7
CDR3 DNA: TGTGCCAGCACCTTGGAGAGCCACCTGGACGAGCAGTACTTC
CDR3 protein: CASTLESHLDEQYF

clone size: NA
D gene: TRBD2
V gene: TRBV7-9
J gene: TRBJ2-4
CDR3 DNA: TGTGCCAGCACCCCCCCAGGGAGGGACATTCAGTACTTC
CDR3 protein: CASTPPGRDIQYF

clone size: NA
D gene: TRBD2
V gene: TRBV27
J gene: TRBJ2-1
CDR3 DNA: TGTGCCAGCAGTCACCCAGGGACTAGCGGCTCCTACAATGAGCAGTTCTTC
CDR3 protein: CASSHPGTSGSYNEQFF

clone size: NA
D gene: NA
V gene: TRBV27
J gene: TRBJ2-1
CDR3 DNA: TGTGCCAGCAGTTTAGCCCCCGGGGCGAGGAAGTTCTTC
CDR3 protein: CASSLAPGARKFF

clone size: NA
D gene: NA
V gene: TRBV10-3
J gene: TRBJ2-7
CDR3 DNA: TGTGCCATCAGTGCCCGAACAACCTACGAGCAGTACTTC
CDR3 protein: CAISARTTYEQYF

clone size: NA
D gene: NA
V gene: TRBV13
J gene: TRBJ2-1
CDR3 DNA: TGTGCCAGCAGCAGGAGCGGGCCAACTTACAATGAGCAGTTCTTC
CDR3 protein: CASSRSGPTYNEQFF

clone size: NA
D gene: NA
V gene: TRBV29-1
J gene: TRBJ2-5
CDR3 DNA: TGCAGCGTTGAAGATCTGGGCCGGCAAGAGACCCAGTACTTC
CDR3 protein: CSVEDLGRQETQYF

clone size: NA
D gene: NA
V gene: TRBV6-1
J gene: TRBJ1-1
CDR3 DNA: TGTGCCAGCAGCCAAACAAGGTTCAACACTGAAGCTTTCTTT
CDR3 protein: CASSQTRFNTEAFF

clone size: NA
D gene: NA
V gene: TRBV6-1
J gene: TRBJ1-2
CDR3 DNA: TGTGCCAGCAGTGAGCCAGAGTCACGAACAAACTATGGCTACACCTTC
CDR3 protein: CASSEPESRTNYGYTF

clone size: NA
D gene: NA
V gene: TRBV21-1
J gene: TRBJ1-2
CDR3 DNA: TGTGCCAGCAGCAAAGCACATAACGGAGGAGAGAACCCGTCTAACTATGGCTACACCTTC
CDR3 protein: CASSKAHNGGENPSNYGYTF

clone size: NA
D gene: TRBD1
V gene: TRBV28
J gene: TRBJ1-5
CDR3 DNA: TGTGCCAGCAGTTTGCCCGGACAGGGTAGGAATCAGCCCCAGCATTTT
CDR3 protein: CASSLPGQGRNQPQHF

clone size: once
D gene: TRBD1
V gene: TRBV15
J gene: TRBJ2-3
CDR3 DNA: TGTGCCACCAGCATACCCGGGACAGGGGGCACAGATACGCAGTATTTT
CDR3 protein: CATSIPGTGGTDTQYF

clone size: NA
D gene: NA
V gene: TRBV29-1
J gene: TRBJ2-7
CDR3 DNA: TGCAGCGTACTAATCCCGGACTTAGCCTACGAGCAGTACTTC
CDR3 protein: CSVLIPDLAYEQYF

clone size: NA
D gene: NA
V gene: TRBV27
J gene: TRBJ2-5
CDR3 DNA: TGTGCCAGCAGTTCCACGCCCTTGGGGCGAGAGACCCAGTACTTC
CDR3 protein: CASSSTPLGRETQYF

clone size: NA
D gene: TRBD2
V gene: TRBV6-5
J gene: TRBJ2-7
CDR3 DNA: TGTGCCAGCAGCAGTAGCGGGTTTTCGCCCTACGAGCAGTACTTC
CDR3 protein: CASSSSGFSPYEQYF

clone size: NA
D gene: NA
V gene: TRBV10-2
J gene: TRBJ1-1
CDR3 DNA: TGCGCCAGCAGTGAGTCCTTGACGAACACTGAAGCTTTCTTT
CDR3 protein: CASSESLTNTEAFF

clone size: NA
D gene: NA
V gene: TRBV29-1
J gene: TRBJ1-4
CDR3 DNA: TGCAGCGTGGGACAATCTAGGCGTGAAAAACTGTTTTTT
CDR3 protein: CSVGQSRREKLFF

clone size: NA
D gene: NA
V gene: TRBV5-1
J gene: TRBJ2-1
CDR3 DNA: TGCGCCAGCAGCTTGGTACCCCTAGCGCTGGCCTACAATGAGCAGTTCTTC
CDR3 protein: CASSLVPLALAYNEQFF

clone size: NA
D gene: NA
V gene: TRBV7-6
J gene: TRBJ2-7
CDR3 DNA: TGTGCCAGCAGCTTAGTTGGCGGGATCCTGAACGACGAGCAGTACTTC
CDR3 protein: CASSLVGGILNDEQYF

clone size: NA
D gene: NA
V gene: TRBV7-9
J gene: TRBJ2-1
CDR3 DNA: TGTGCCAGCAGGCCATATGGATCGGGGACCTTAAGTACCGATGAGCAGTTCTTC
CDR3 protein: CASRPYGSGTLSTDEQFF

clone size: NA
D gene: NA
V gene: TRBV29-1
J gene: TRBJ2-1
CDR3 DNA: TGCAGCGTTGAAGCACCAAACTACAATGAGCAGTTCTTC
CDR3 protein: CSVEAPNYNEQFF

clone size: NA
D gene: NA
V gene: TRBV6-6
J gene: TRBJ1-4
CDR3 DNA: TGTGCCAGCAGTCCGTGGTCGGATGCAACTAATGAAAAACTGTTTTTT
CDR3 protein: CASSPWSDATNEKLFF

clone size: NA
D gene: NA
V gene: TRBV18
J gene: TRBJ1-1
CDR3 DNA: TGTGCCAGCTCACCACAATCCAGGGCCCTTAACACTGAAGCTTTCTTT
CDR3 protein: CASSPQSRALNTEAFF

clone size: NA
D gene: NA
V gene: TRBV11-3
J gene: TRBJ2-7
CDR3 DNA: TGTGCCAGCAGCCAAGGACTTAACGAGCAGTACTTC
CDR3 protein: CASSQGLNEQYF

clone size: NA
D gene: TRBD2
V gene: TRBV5-5
J gene: TRBJ2-7
CDR3 DNA: TGTGCCAGCAGTGAGTGGACGGGGGGCTCCTACGAGCAGTACTTC
CDR3 protein: CASSEWTGGSYEQYF

clone size: NA
D gene: NA
V gene: TRBV5-4
J gene: TRBJ1-1
CDR3 DNA: TGTGCCAGCAGCCAGAAGGACGTTTGGGATCCTGAAGCTTTCTTT
CDR3 protein: CASSQKDVWDPEAFF

clone size: NA
D gene: NA
V gene: TRBV5-4
J gene: TRBJ1-1
CDR3 DNA: TGTGCCAGCAGCTTGCCAGGGAGCACTGAAGCTTTCTTT
CDR3 protein: CASSLPGSTEAFF

clone size: NA
D gene: NA
V gene: TRBV20-1
J gene: TRBJ2-3
CDR3 DNA: TGCAGTGCTAGGGCCCCCCTCGAGCAGTATTTT
CDR3 protein: CSARAPLEQYF

clone size: NA
D gene: TRBD2
V gene: TRBV27
J gene: TRBJ2-7
CDR3 DNA: TGTGCCAGCAGAGCTGGCGGGAGGATCTACGAGCAGTACTTC
CDR3 protein: CASRAGGRIYEQYF

clone size: NA
D gene: NA
V gene: TRBV7-6
J gene: TRBJ1-2
CDR3 DNA: TGTGCCAGCAGCCCCGACAACTATGGCTACACCTTC
CDR3 protein: CASSPDNYGYTF

clone size: NA
D gene: NA
V gene: TRBV7-9
J gene: TRBJ2-1
CDR3 DNA: TGTGCCAGCAGCTTAGGCCTGGCAGGGGACTACTCCTACAATGAGCAGTTCTTC
CDR3 protein: CASSLGLAGDYSYNEQFF

clone size: NA
D gene: NA
V gene: TRBV5-5
J gene: TRBJ2-1
CDR3 DNA: TGTGCCAGCAGCAACCACCCGACAGGACCCGGCTCCTACAATGAGCAGTTCTTC
CDR3 protein: CASSNHPTGPGSYNEQFF

clone size: NA
D gene: NA
V gene: TRBV5-4
J gene: TRBJ2-1
CDR3 DNA: TGTGCCAGCAGCGAACCCGGGGCGGGCCCTGCTATCAATGAGCAGTTCTTC
CDR3 protein: CASSEPGAGPAINEQFF